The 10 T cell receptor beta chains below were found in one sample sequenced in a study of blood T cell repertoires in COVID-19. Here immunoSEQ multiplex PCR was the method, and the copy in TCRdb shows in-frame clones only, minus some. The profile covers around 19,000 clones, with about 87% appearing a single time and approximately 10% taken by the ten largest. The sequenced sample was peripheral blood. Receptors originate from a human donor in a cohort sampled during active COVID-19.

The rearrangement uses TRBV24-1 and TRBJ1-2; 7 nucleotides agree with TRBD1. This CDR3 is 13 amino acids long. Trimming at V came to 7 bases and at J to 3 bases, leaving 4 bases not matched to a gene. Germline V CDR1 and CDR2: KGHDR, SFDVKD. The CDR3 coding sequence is TGTGCCACCAGGAAGACAGGGTACTATGGCTACACCTTC. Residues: CATRKTGYYGYTF.

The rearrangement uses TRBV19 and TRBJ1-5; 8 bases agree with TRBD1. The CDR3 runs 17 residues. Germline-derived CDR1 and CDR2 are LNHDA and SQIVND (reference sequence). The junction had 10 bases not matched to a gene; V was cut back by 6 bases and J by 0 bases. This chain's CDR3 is CASRAGTGVYSNQPQHF. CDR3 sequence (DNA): TGTGCCAGTAGGGCCGGGACAGGAGTTTATAGCAATCAGCCCCAGCATTTT.

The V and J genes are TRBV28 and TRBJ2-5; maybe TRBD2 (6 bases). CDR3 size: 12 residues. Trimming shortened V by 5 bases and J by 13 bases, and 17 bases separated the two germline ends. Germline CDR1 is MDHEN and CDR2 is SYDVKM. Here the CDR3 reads CASSLQTAGWYF. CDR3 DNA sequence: TGTGCCAGCAGTCTACAAACAGCGGGTTGGTACTTC.

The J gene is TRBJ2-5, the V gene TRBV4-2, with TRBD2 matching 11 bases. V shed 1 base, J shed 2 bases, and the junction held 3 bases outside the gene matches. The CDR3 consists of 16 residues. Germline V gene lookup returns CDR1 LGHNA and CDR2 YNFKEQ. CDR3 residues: CASSQAGTSGQETQYF. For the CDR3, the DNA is TGTGCCAGCAGCCAAGCCGGGACTAGCGGACAAGAGACCCAGTACTTC.

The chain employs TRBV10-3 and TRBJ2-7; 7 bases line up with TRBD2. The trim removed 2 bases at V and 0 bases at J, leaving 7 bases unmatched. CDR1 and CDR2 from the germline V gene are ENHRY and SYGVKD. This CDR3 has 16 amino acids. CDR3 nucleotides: TGTGCCATCAGTGAGCCGGGGGAGGGATTCTCCTACGAGCAGTACTTC. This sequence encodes CAISEPGEGFSYEQYF.

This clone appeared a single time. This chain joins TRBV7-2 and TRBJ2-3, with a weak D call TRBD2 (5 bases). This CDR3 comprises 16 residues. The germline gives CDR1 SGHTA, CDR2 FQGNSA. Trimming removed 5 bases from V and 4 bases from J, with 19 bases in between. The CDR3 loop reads CASSPTSPLRADTQYF. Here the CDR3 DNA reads TGTGCCAGCAGCCCCACTAGTCCACTGAGAGCAGATACGCAGTATTTT.

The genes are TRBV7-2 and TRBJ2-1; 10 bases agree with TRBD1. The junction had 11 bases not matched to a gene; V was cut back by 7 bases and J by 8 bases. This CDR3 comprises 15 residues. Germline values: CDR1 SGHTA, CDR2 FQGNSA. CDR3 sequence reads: CASNPSGTGVDEQFF. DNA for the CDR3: TGTGCCAGCAATCCCAGCGGGACAGGGGTGGATGAGCAGTTCTTC.

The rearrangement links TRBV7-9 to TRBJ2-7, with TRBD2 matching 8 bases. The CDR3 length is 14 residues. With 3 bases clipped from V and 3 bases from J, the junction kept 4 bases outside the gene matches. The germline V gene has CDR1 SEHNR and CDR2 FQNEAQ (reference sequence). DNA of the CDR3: TGTGCCAGCAGCTTGCCCCGGGAGGGCTACGAGCAGTACTTC. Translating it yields CASSLPREGYEQYF.

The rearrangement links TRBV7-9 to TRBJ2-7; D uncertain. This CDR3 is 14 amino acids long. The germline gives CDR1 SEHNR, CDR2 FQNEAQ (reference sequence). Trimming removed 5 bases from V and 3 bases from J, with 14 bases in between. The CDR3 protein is CASSPSSALYEQYF. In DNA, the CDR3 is TGTGCCAGCAGCCCTTCCAGCGCGCTCTACGAGCAGTACTTC.

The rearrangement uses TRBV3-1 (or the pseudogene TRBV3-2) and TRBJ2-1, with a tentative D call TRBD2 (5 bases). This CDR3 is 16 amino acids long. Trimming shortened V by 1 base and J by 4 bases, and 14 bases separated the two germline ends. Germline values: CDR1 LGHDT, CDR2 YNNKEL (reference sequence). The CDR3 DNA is TGTGCCAGCAGCCAAGTAGGCGGGCGGATGTACAATGAGCAGTTCTTC. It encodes CASSQVGGRMYNEQFF.